The source of this T cell receptor beta chain is a study of blood T cell repertoires in COVID-19. Germline trimming cut 3 bases from V and 9 bases from J; bases unmatched to any gene: 6. CDR1 and CDR2 from the germline V gene are MNHEY and SMNVEV (reference sequence). This CDR3 contains 15 residues. Using immunoSEQ multiplex PCR, the repertoire was profiled, and TCRdb retains in-frame clones only, with some absent. This table has around 250,000 clones, approximately 86% appearing once. Material for sequencing was peripheral blood. The origin of this receptor is a man aged 18 to 29 with active or convalescent COVID-19. J is TRBJ2-1 and V is TRBV27, with 12 positions matching TRBD2. CDR3 sequence: CASSLELAGGAEQFF. Here the CDR3 DNA reads TGTGCCAGCAGTTTGGAACTAGCGGGAGGAGCTGAGCAGTTCTTC.